A selection of T cell receptor beta chains follows, all from one sample in a study of blood T cell repertoires in COVID-19. Here immunoSEQ multiplex PCR was the method, and the copy in TCRdb shows in-frame clones only, minus some. The table lists about 180,000 clones, nearly 80% of them singletons. Sequencing was performed on peripheral blood. The receptors here all came from a woman aged 70-85 years with acute or convalescent COVID-19. CDR3s include the opening cysteine and the closing phenylalanine or tryptophan. A D gene is named only where the DNA matches it firmly. Size tells how often a clone was seen (once, few, many) or the class of an expanded clone, and some rows leave it out.

clone size: .
J gene: TRBJ1-4
D gene: .
V gene: TRBV2
CDR3 DNA: TGTGCCAGCAGTTTGGGGCCCAAACTGTTTTTT
CDR3 protein: CASSLGPKLFF

clone size: .
J gene: TRBJ2-3
D gene: TRBD2
V gene: TRBV5-6
CDR3 DNA: TGTGCCAGCAGCCTTGGACTCGGTAGCGGGAGCACAGATACGCAGTATTTT
CDR3 protein: CASSLGLGSGSTDTQYF

clone size: .
J gene: TRBJ1-5
D gene: TRBD1
V gene: TRBV10-2
CDR3 DNA: TGCGCCAGCAGTGAGACCAAATTCACAGGGGGATACGGCAATCAGCCCCAGCATTTT
CDR3 protein: CASSETKFTGGYGNQPQHF

clone size: .
J gene: TRBJ2-1
D gene: .
V gene: TRBV2
CDR3 DNA: TGTGCCAGCAGTGAGGGCAGTTACAATGAGCAGTTCTTC
CDR3 protein: CASSEGSYNEQFF

clone size: many
J gene: TRBJ1-1
D gene: TRBD1
V gene: TRBV5-4
CDR3 DNA: TGTGCCAGCGGGGCGACAGGGGCGCCAGCAAGTGCCACTTTCTTT
CDR3 protein: CASGATGAPASATFF

clone size: .
J gene: TRBJ2-5
D gene: TRBD1
V gene: TRBV18
CDR3 DNA: TGTGCCAGCTCACCACTAGGACAGGGAGGAGAGACCCAGTACTTC
CDR3 protein: CASSPLGQGGETQYF

clone size: .
J gene: TRBJ2-1
D gene: TRBD2
V gene: TRBV7-3
CDR3 DNA: TGTGCCAGCTCGCGTCTAGCGGGAGAGGCCAATGAGCAGTTCTTC
CDR3 protein: CASSRLAGEANEQFF

clone size: once
J gene: TRBJ1-4
D gene: .
V gene: TRBV2
CDR3 DNA: TGTGCCAGCAATCAGAGGGCTTCAACTAATGAAAAACTGTTTTTT
CDR3 protein: CASNQRASTNEKLFF

clone size: .
J gene: TRBJ2-1
D gene: .
V gene: TRBV5-8
CDR3 DNA: TGTGCCAGTTCCAGGGCAATGGTATACAATGAGCAGTTCTTC
CDR3 protein: CASSRAMVYNEQFF

clone size: .
J gene: TRBJ2-2
D gene: TRBD1
V gene: TRBV15
CDR3 DNA: TGTGCCACCAGCGTTGCCAGGCTCGGGACAGGAAACACCGGGGAGCTGTTTTTT
CDR3 protein: CATSVARLGTGNTGELFF

clone size: .
J gene: TRBJ2-2
D gene: TRBD2
V gene: TRBV24-1
CDR3 DNA: TGTGCCACCAGTGCTTGGGAGGGCTACCAGAACACCGGGGAGCTGTTTTTT
CDR3 protein: CATSAWEGYQNTGELFF

clone size: .
J gene: TRBJ1-2
D gene: TRBD1
V gene: TRBV6-4
CDR3 DNA: TGTGCCAGCAGCCCAGGACAGGGGTCGGGTGGCTACACCTTC
CDR3 protein: CASSPGQGSGGYTF

clone size: .
J gene: TRBJ2-2
D gene: TRBD1
V gene: TRBV19
CDR3 DNA: TGTGCCAGTAGTGTCACAGGGGCGAACACCGGGGAGCTGTTTTTT
CDR3 protein: CASSVTGANTGELFF

clone size: .
J gene: TRBJ1-2
D gene: TRBD1
V gene: TRBV29-1
CDR3 DNA: TGCAGCGGGAGGGACAGCCTCTATGGCTACACCTTC
CDR3 protein: CSGRDSLYGYTF

clone size: .
J gene: TRBJ2-3
D gene: TRBD1
V gene: TRBV9
CDR3 DNA: TGTGCCAGCAGCGTAGGAGGGACAGAAAGCACAGATACGCAGTATTTT
CDR3 protein: CASSVGGTESTDTQYF

clone size: .
J gene: TRBJ2-7
D gene: .
V gene: TRBV2
CDR3 DNA: TGTGCCAGCAGTGGAGGCAGGGGCTCCTACGAGCAGTACTTC
CDR3 protein: CASSGGRGSYEQYF

clone size: .
J gene: TRBJ2-7
D gene: TRBD2
V gene: TRBV7-8
CDR3 DNA: TGTGCCAGCAGTGTTACTAGCGGGGCGTACTCCTACGAGCAGTACTTC
CDR3 protein: CASSVTSGAYSYEQYF

clone size: .
J gene: TRBJ1-2
D gene: .
V gene: TRBV6-5
CDR3 DNA: TGTGCCAGCAGTAGACGGGAGTCGACTGGCTACACCTTC
CDR3 protein: CASSRRESTGYTF

clone size: .
J gene: TRBJ2-5
D gene: TRBD2
V gene: TRBV2
CDR3 DNA: TGTGCCAGCAGTCCCCTAGCGGGGGCGCAAGAGACCCAGTACTTC
CDR3 protein: CASSPLAGAQETQYF

clone size: .
J gene: TRBJ2-1
D gene: TRBD1
V gene: TRBV29-1
CDR3 DNA: TGCAGCGTTCGGACAGGGGGTAATGAGCAGTTCTTC
CDR3 protein: CSVRTGGNEQFF

clone size: .
J gene: TRBJ1-1
D gene: .
V gene: TRBV5-6
CDR3 DNA: TGTGCCAGCAGCTTGGGTCGGTACACTGAAGCTTTCTTT
CDR3 protein: CASSLGRYTEAFF

clone size: few
J gene: TRBJ1-2
D gene: TRBD1
V gene: TRBV29-1
CDR3 DNA: TGCAGCGTTGAACAGGGGGGCAACTATGGCTACACCTTC
CDR3 protein: CSVEQGGNYGYTF

clone size: .
J gene: TRBJ2-1
D gene: TRBD2
V gene: TRBV4-2
CDR3 DNA: TGTGCCAGCAGCCTCACGTTGATAGCGGGTTACAATGAGCAGTTCTTC
CDR3 protein: CASSLTLIAGYNEQFF

clone size: .
J gene: TRBJ2-1
D gene: TRBD1
V gene: TRBV5-1
CDR3 DNA: TGCGCCAGCAGCTGGGGACAGGGGTCCTACAATGAGCAGTTCTTC
CDR3 protein: CASSWGQGSYNEQFF

clone size: .
J gene: TRBJ2-5
D gene: TRBD1
V gene: TRBV9
CDR3 DNA: TGTGCCAGCAGCGAGGGGACAGGGGCCTCCGTAGAGACCCAGTACTTC
CDR3 protein: CASSEGTGASVETQYF

clone size: .
J gene: TRBJ2-5
D gene: .
V gene: TRBV5-4
CDR3 DNA: TGTGCCAGCAGCCCTCAAGGGGCAAGGCAAGAGACCCAGTACTTC
CDR3 protein: CASSPQGARQETQYF

clone size: .
J gene: TRBJ1-2
D gene: .
V gene: TRBV7-9
CDR3 DNA: TGTGCCAGCAGCGAACAGGGTACTAGCTATGGCTACACCTTC
CDR3 protein: CASSEQGTSYGYTF

clone size: .
J gene: TRBJ2-7
D gene: .
V gene: TRBV21-1
CDR3 DNA: TGTGCCAGCAGCGCTCCCCCGGGACTAGCGGGAGGGTTCTACGAGCAGTACTTC
CDR3 protein: CASSAPPGLAGGFYEQYF

clone size: .
J gene: TRBJ2-1
D gene: TRBD2
V gene: TRBV4-1
CDR3 DNA: TGCGCCAGCAGCCAAGATGAGGGACTAGCGGGAGACAATGAGCAGTTCTTC
CDR3 protein: CASSQDEGLAGDNEQFF

clone size: .
J gene: TRBJ1-2
D gene: .
V gene: TRBV6-2/TRBV6-3
CDR3 DNA: TGTGCCAGCAGTTACGCAGGGCGATCTCTCTATGGCTACACCTTC
CDR3 protein: CASSYAGRSLYGYTF

clone size: .
J gene: TRBJ2-7
D gene: .
V gene: TRBV5-4
CDR3 DNA: TGTGCCAGCAGCTTGGCCGCGGGCCCCTACGAGCAGTACTTC
CDR3 protein: CASSLAAGPYEQYF

clone size: once
J gene: TRBJ1-5
D gene: .
V gene: TRBV3-1/TRBV3-2
CDR3 DNA: TGTGCCAGCAGCCAAGGCGGGAATCAGCCCCAGCATTTT
CDR3 protein: CASSQGGNQPQHF

clone size: .
J gene: TRBJ2-4
D gene: TRBD1
V gene: TRBV5-4
CDR3 DNA: TGTGCCAGCAGCTTGGTCCCGGACAGGGAGATCACCAAAAACATTCAGTACTTC
CDR3 protein: CASSLVPDREITKNIQYF

clone size: once
J gene: TRBJ1-3
D gene: .
V gene: TRBV5-4
CDR3 DNA: TGTGCCAGCAGCTTTGGGAGTGGGGGCACGGGAAACACCATATATTTT
CDR3 protein: CASSFGSGGTGNTIYF

clone size: once
J gene: TRBJ2-1
D gene: TRBD2
V gene: TRBV10-2
CDR3 DNA: TGCGCCAGCATGGGTCCGGCGGGAGGTAATAGTGGGTCCTACAATGAGCAGTTCTTC
CDR3 protein: CASMGPAGGNSGSYNEQFF

clone size: .
J gene: TRBJ1-4
D gene: .
V gene: TRBV7-9
CDR3 DNA: TGTGCCAGCAGTCAAGACTGGGGGCGGGTACCTAATGAAAAACTGTTTTTT
CDR3 protein: CASSQDWGRVPNEKLFF

clone size: once
J gene: TRBJ2-1
D gene: TRBD2
V gene: TRBV7-7
CDR3 DNA: TGTGCCAGCAGCTTAGGGTCGGGACTAGCCGGTCACAATGAGCAGTTCTTC
CDR3 protein: CASSLGSGLAGHNEQFF

clone size: .
J gene: TRBJ2-1
D gene: .
V gene: TRBV24-1
CDR3 DNA: TGTGCCACCAGTGATCCCAGCGGTACCTACAATGAGCAGTTCTTC
CDR3 protein: CATSDPSGTYNEQFF

clone size: .
J gene: TRBJ1-2
D gene: .
V gene: TRBV6-5
CDR3 DNA: TGTGCCAGCAGTTATAACGGAGCCTTATATGGCTACACCTTC
CDR3 protein: CASSYNGALYGYTF

clone size: .
J gene: TRBJ2-3
D gene: TRBD1
V gene: TRBV24-1
CDR3 DNA: TGTGCCACCAGTGCCCCCGGACAGGGTGGTACAGATACGCAGTATTTT
CDR3 protein: CATSAPGQGGTDTQYF

clone size: .
J gene: TRBJ2-5
D gene: .
V gene: TRBV19
CDR3 DNA: TGTGCCAGTAGCTCTCTAGCTCTTGGGTGGCAAGAGACCCAGTACTTC
CDR3 protein: CASSSLALGWQETQYF

clone size: .
J gene: TRBJ2-5
D gene: .
V gene: TRBV15
CDR3 DNA: TGTGCCACCAGCAGAGCCCCGGACATACAAGAGACCCAGTACTTC
CDR3 protein: CATSRAPDIQETQYF